These 16 T cell receptor beta chains were all obtained from the same sample, sequenced in a study of blood T cell repertoires in COVID-19. The table came from immunoSEQ multiplex PCR; TCRdb's copy has only in-frame clones and leaves some out. The table lists about 56,000 clones, roughly 80% of them singletons. The sequenced material came from peripheral blood. These receptors were collected from a man aged 55-75 years with COVID-19, enrolled during active disease.

The chain uses TRBV18 and TRBJ1-2; 8 bases are shared with TRBD1. Per germline, CDR1 KGHSH and CDR2 LQKENI. V was pared by 2 bases and J by 8 bases, with 16 bases of the junction left unmatched. CDR3 length equals 17 residues. CDR3 amino acids: CASSPGTGQSLSGGYTF. CDR3 in DNA: TGTGCCAGCTCACCAGGGACAGGCCAATCCCTGAGTGGCGGCTACACCTTC.

CDR3 sequence: CASSQDRGLAAKVTQYF. CDR3 bases: TGTGCCAGCAGCCAAGATCGGGGACTAGCGGCCAAGGTTACGCAGTATTTT. This chain joins TRBV4-2 and TRBJ2-3; 11 nucleotides line up with TRBD2. CDR1 is LGHNA and CDR2 is YNFKEQ in the germline V gene. The CDR3 has 17 amino acids. With 0 bases clipped from V and 8 bases from J, the junction kept 10 bases outside the gene matches.

This sequence joins TRBV12-3 or TRBV12-4 and TRBJ1-4; D is perhaps TRBD1 (5 bases). The CDR3 totals 12 residues. Trimming left V 5 bases short and J 11 bases short, with 12 bases between. This CDR3 is CASSTTGVKLFF. DNA of the CDR3: TGTGCCAGCAGTACTACGGGGGTGAAACTGTTTTTT.

This chain joins TRBV30 and TRBJ1-2, with D possibly being TRBD1 (6 bases). Germline V CDR1 and CDR2: GTSNPN, SVGIG (reference sequence). V gave up 0 bases and J gave up 8 bases, with 10 bases separating them. CDR3 length equals 12 residues. The CDR3 DNA reads TGTGCCTGGAGTGTAACAGGGATCGGCTACACCTTC. It specifies CAWSVTGIGYTF.

The rearrangement joins TRBV7-9 to TRBJ2-1, with 12 bases fitting TRBD1. This CDR3 is built from 14 residues. The germline V gene has CDR1 SEHNR and CDR2 FQNEAQ (reference sequence). J lost 9 bases, V lost 4 bases, and 4 bases had no gene match. In DNA, the CDR3 is TGTGCCAGCAGCTCCGGGACAGGGGGCGTTGAGCAGTTCTTC. Translation: CASSSGTGGVEQFF.

The rearrangement uses TRBV6-5 and TRBJ1-2; D is uncertain. The ends were cut back, 0 bases at V and 4 bases at J, with 9 bases in the middle. Germline V gene data show CDR1 as MNHEY and CDR2 as SVGAGI. The length of the CDR3 is 14 residues. This CDR3 is CASSYSNGIYGYTF. The CDR3 nucleotides read TGTGCCAGCAGTTACTCGAACGGGATCTATGGCTACACCTTC.

This clone is classed as medium-sized. The chain couples TRBV7-2 to TRBJ2-5; D call uncertain. Per the germline V gene, CDR1 is SGHTA and CDR2 is FQGNSA. Trimming removed 3 bases from V and 5 bases from J, with 10 bases in between. The CDR3 is made up of 13 amino acids. The CDR3 DNA follows: TGTGCCAGCAGCTTTTCGCGGTCTGAGACCCAGTACTTC. Amino acids: CASSFSRSETQYF.

This clone was observed once. The chain recombines TRBV5-1 with TRBJ2-1, with 8 bases aligning to TRBD2. Germline CDR1 and CDR2: SGHRS and YFSETQ. The CDR3 totals 15 residues. The J segment lost 2 bases and the V segment lost 0 bases, leaving 1 base of the junction unmatched. The CDR3 bases are TGCGCCAGCAGCTTGGAAGCGGGAGCCTACAATGAGCAGTTCTTC. Translation gives CASSLEAGAYNEQFF.

This chain links TRBV6-5 with TRBJ2-7; D unresolved. Germline V CDR1 and CDR2: MNHEY, SVGAGI. The CDR3 runs to 12 residues. The germline V and J ends were trimmed by 6 bases and 0 bases, with 6 bases remaining between them. In nucleotides, the CDR3 is TGTGCCAGCAGATCAGGCTCCTACGAGCAGTACTTC. This gives the protein CASRSGSYEQYF.

The rearrangement links TRBV9 to TRBJ2-1; D is ambiguous. CDR3 length equals 13 residues. Germline V lookup: CDR1 SGDLS, CDR2 YYNGEE. Trimming took 3 bases from V and 3 from J, leaving 7 bases between them. The CDR3 DNA reads as TGTGCCAGCAGCGCCTCCTACTACAATGAGCAGTTCTTC. It yields the protein CASSASYYNEQFF. Supplemented by reference TRBV9 and TRBJ2-1, the full variable domain reads DSGVTQTPKHLITATGQRVTLRCSPRSGDLSVYWYQQSLDQGLQFLIQYYNGEERAKGNILERFSAQQFPDLHSELNLSSLELGDSALYFCASSASYYNEQFFGPGTRLTVL.

V gene TRBV6-5 combines with J gene TRBJ1-4; TRBD1 might be the D (5 bases). The CDR3 covers 14 residues. V lost 7 bases and J lost 8, with 17 bases in between. Germline CDR1 and CDR2: MNHEY and SVGAGI. CDR3 loop: CASTNRLPGEKLFF. The CDR3, as DNA: TGTGCCAGCACCAACCGACTGCCAGGGGAAAAACTGTTTTTT.

The chain links TRBV5-1 to TRBJ1-1; D is perhaps TRBD1 (5 bases). Germline V lookup: CDR1 SGHRS, CDR2 YFSETQ. The CDR3 consists of 14 residues. V dropped 2 bases and J dropped 1 base, with 9 bases sitting between them. The CDR3 sequence: CASSLATGNTEAFF. The CDR3 DNA sequence: TGCGCCAGCAGCTTAGCAACAGGGAACACTGAAGCTTTCTTT.

The chain's CDR3 is CASSDQGAAWKTQYF. In nucleotides, the CDR3 is TGTGCCAGCAGTGACCAGGGTGCAGCGTGGAAGACCCAGTACTTC. This chain links TRBV2 with TRBJ2-5; a weak D match, TRBD1 (5 bases). Germline CDR1 and CDR2: SNHLY and FYNNEI. Trimming stripped 3 bases from V and 6 bases from J, with 17 bases between. The CDR3 extends over 15 amino acids.

The chain carries TRBV18 and TRBJ1-2; 8 nucleotides match TRBD1. J was trimmed by 10 bases and V by 5 bases; bases with no gene match: 3. The CDR3 contains 11 residues. Per germline, CDR1 KGHSH and CDR2 LQKENI. The CDR3 DNA sequence: TGTGCCAGCTCATCGGACAGGGACTACACCTTC. Protein: CASSSDRDYTF.

The chain couples TRBV18 to TRBJ1-4; D may be TRBD1 (5 bases). Germline V lookup: CDR1 KGHSH, CDR2 LQKENI. V was pared by 6 bases and J by 7 bases, with 12 bases between. The CDR3 contains 13 residues. This CDR3 reads CASSQGESEKLFF. In DNA, the CDR3 is TGTGCCAGCTCTCAGGGTGAGAGTGAAAAACTGTTTTTT.

The V and J genes are TRBV2 and TRBJ2-3; TRBD2 is a possible D gene (5 bases). Germline values: CDR1 SNHLY, CDR2 FYNNEI. The CDR3 runs 16 residues. The V and J ends lost 6 bases and 0 bases respectively, with 16 bases between them. The DNA for the CDR3 is TGTGCCAGCAGCCATAGACTACCCTCTAGCACAGATACGCAGTATTTT. This translates into CASSHRLPSSTDTQYF.